This T cell receptor (beta chain) was retrieved from a study of T cell responses to AZD1222 COVID-19 vaccine. Regarding the study as a whole: Dominant CD4 TCR responses targeted spike regions 160-218 and 743-854. Most donors were white British and more were female, and clonal diversity was possibly underestimated.

Produced via immunoSEQ multiplex PCR; TCRdb's table is partial and in-frame only. Altogether some 130,000 clones are present, approximately 85% being singletons, with the ten largest covering about 1.5%. After removal of 4 bases from V and 10 bases from J, the junction contained 7 bases not matched to a gene. The CDR3 sequence is 15 residues long. Per germline, CDR1 LGHDT and CDR2 YNNKEL (reference sequence). Points on this clone: Its target is not known.

V and J are TRBV3-1 (or the pseudogene TRBV3-2) and TRBJ1-6, with 10 nucleotides matching TRBD1. The sample here was peripheral blood, taken on day 0 of AZD1222 vaccination. This receptor was obtained from an adult in good health. The CDR3 nucleotides are TGTGCCAGCAGCCCCCGGGACAGGGGATCATCACCCCTCCACTTT. Residues: CASSPRDRGSSPLHF.